Following are 26 T cell receptor beta chains from one sample sequenced in a study of blood T cell repertoires in COVID-19. Here immunoSEQ multiplex PCR was the method, and the copy in TCRdb shows in-frame clones only, minus some. The sample contains about 67,000 clones, around 89% of which appear only once. What was sequenced was peripheral blood. The receptors derive from a woman in her sixties or seventies with acute or convalescent COVID-19.

The CDR3, as DNA: TGTGCCAGCAGTTCGACAGGCCTTAATGGGGGGCCCCAGCATTTT. It codes for CASSSTGLNGGPQHF. V usage is TRBV28 and J usage is TRBJ1-5, with D perhaps matching TRBD1 (6 bases). The CDR3 is made up of 15 amino acids. Between the trimmed V and J ends, which lost 4 bases and 9 bases, there was a span of 19 bases. CDR1 and CDR2 from the germline V gene are MDHEN and SYDVKM.

V gene TRBV7-9 combines with J gene TRBJ1-4, with a tentative D call TRBD1 (5 bases). V lost 8 bases and J 4 bases, leaving 14 bases between the germline ends. From germline, CDR1 is SEHNR and CDR2 FQNEAQ (reference sequence). The CDR3 is 14 amino acids. Written as DNA, the CDR3 is TGTGCCAGCTCCGGAGGGGACGATAATGAAAAACTGTTTTTT. Translation gives CASSGGDDNEKLFF.

The J gene is TRBJ2-2, the V gene TRBV18; 11 bases match TRBD1. This CDR3 has 20 residues. The germline CDR1 and CDR2 sequences are KGHSH and LQKENI. The V gene end was trimmed by 0 bases and the J gene end by 0 bases; junction bases not matched to a gene: 9. The CDR3 DNA reads TGTGCCAGCTCACCACCGAGGACAGGGGGCTTCGAGGCGAACACCGGGGAGCTGTTTTTT. Protein: CASSPPRTGGFEANTGELFF.

This clone was detected once. V is TRBV19 and J is TRBJ1-6; D unclear. Germline CDR1 is LNHDA and CDR2 is SQIVND (reference sequence). V was clipped by 4 bases and J by 1 base, with 8 bases between them. This CDR3 region has 15 residues. The CDR3 spells CASSTGISYNSPLHF. CDR3 coding DNA: TGTGCCAGTAGTACGGGAATATCCTATAATTCACCCCTCCACTTT. The full variable domain, rest sourced from reference TRBV19 and TRBJ1-6, is DGGITQSPKYLFRKEGQNVTLSCEQNLNHDAMYWYRQDPGQGLRLIYYSQIVNDFQKGDIAEGYSVSREKKESFPLTVTSAQKNPTAFYLCASSTGISYNSPLHFGNGTRLTVT.

The rearrangement joins TRBV18 to TRBJ2-1; 12 bases align to TRBD2. V lost 3 bases to trimming and J lost 9 bases; unmatched junction nucleotides: 6. The CDR3 spans 15 residues. Germline V gene data show CDR1 as KGHSH and CDR2 as LQKENI. The CDR3 DNA reads TGTGCCAGCTCACCCCTAGCGGGGGGGGTCGGTGAGCAGTTCTTC. Translated, it gives CASSPLAGGVGEQFF.

The V call is TRBV12-3 or TRBV12-4, the J call TRBJ2-4, with 8 bases aligning to TRBD2. The CDR3 is 13 amino acids. Trimming at V came to 6 bases and at J to 7 bases, leaving 5 bases not matched to a gene. CDR3 nucleotides: TGTGCCAGCAGGCGGGGGGCCGGGAACATTCAGTACTTC. This codes for CASRRGAGNIQYF.

CDR3 loop: CASSLAGTGGYGYTF. CDR3 in DNA: TGCGCCAGCAGCTTGGCCGGGACAGGGGGCTATGGCTACACCTTC. V and J are TRBV5-1 and TRBJ1-2; TRBD1 matches 11 bases. CDR3 length equals 15 residues. The V gene's germline CDR1 is SGHRS and CDR2 YFSETQ. Trimming cost V 0 bases and J 4 bases; bases outside gene matches: 2.

This clone was observed a few times. CDR3 residues: CASSLSTSNYGYTF. CDR3 DNA: TGTGCCAGCAGCTTATCGACATCCAACTATGGCTACACCTTC. This chain connects TRBV7-9 to TRBJ1-2; no reliable D call. CDR3 length: 14 amino acids. Trimming pared 2 bases from V and 2 bases from J, leaving 9 bases between. Germline CDR1 reads SEHNR; CDR2 reads FQNEAQ (reference sequence).

This clone was counted a single time. The chain recombines TRBV6-6 with TRBJ2-5, with 9 bases identical to TRBD2. V shed 5 bases, J shed 2 bases, and the junction held 9 bases outside the gene matches. CDR1 is MNHNY, CDR2 SVGAGI, per germline (reference sequence). The CDR3 length is 16 residues. CDR3 amino acids: CASSRLAGGGQETQYF. CDR3 DNA: TGTGCCAGCAGTCGACTGGCGGGAGGGGGTCAAGAGACCCAGTACTTC.

The chain links TRBV7-9 to TRBJ2-1, with 7 bases that match TRBD1. Germline trimming cut 9 bases from V and 3 bases from J; bases unmatched to any gene: 8. Germline CDR1 is SEHNR and CDR2 is FQNEAQ (reference sequence). This CDR3 is built from 14 residues. The CDR3 region has the DNA TGTGCCAGTACCATGGGACAGAACTACAATGAGCAGTTCTTC. Residues: CASTMGQNYNEQFF.

This clone showed up just a few times. V is TRBV19 and J is TRBJ1-1; D is perhaps TRBD1 (6 bases). Germline loops: CDR1 LNHDA, CDR2 SQIVND (reference sequence). V shed 6 bases and J shed 4 bases, with 15 bases lying between them. This CDR3 contains 14 residues. This CDR3 is CASSGVGGATEAFF. Written as DNA, the CDR3 is TGTGCCAGTAGCGGGGTAGGGGGGGCCACTGAAGCTTTCTTT. The full variable domain, in which reference TRBV19 and TRBJ1-1 provide the parts outside the CDR3, is DGGITQSPKYLFRKEGQNVTLSCEQNLNHDAMYWYRQDPGQGLRLIYYSQIVNDFQKGDIAEGYSVSREKKESFPLTVTSAQKNPTAFYLCASSGVGGATEAFFGQGTRLTVV.

This chain uses TRBV18 with TRBJ2-1, with 8 bases fitting TRBD2. V lost 3 bases and J lost 9; bases outside the gene matches: 4. From germline, CDR1 is KGHSH and CDR2 LQKENI. The CDR3 totals 13 residues. The CDR3 coding sequence is TGTGCCAGCTCACCGGGACTAGAGGTTGAGCAGTTCTTC. It yields the protein CASSPGLEVEQFF.

The genes are TRBV25-1 and TRBJ1-1; 8 bases line up with TRBD1. Germline V lookup: CDR1 MGHDK, CDR2 SYGVNS. Trimming removed 6 bases from V and 1 base from J; junction bases left unmatched: 10. The CDR3 covers 16 residues. The CDR3 region has the DNA TGTGCCAGCAGCGCAACAGGACAGGGAGGGAACACTGAAGCTTTCTTT. Translated, it gives CASSATGQGGNTEAFF.

This chain uses TRBV5-1 with TRBJ2-2; 10 bases align to TRBD2. The germline gives CDR1 SGHRS, CDR2 YFSETQ. With V trimmed by 1 base and J by 4 bases, 16 bases remained unmatched. This CDR3 has 20 residues. The CDR3 loop is CASSLTASGGLPSPTGELFF. DNA of the CDR3: TGCGCCAGCAGCTTGACAGCTAGCGGGGGACTTCCCTCCCCCACCGGGGAGCTGTTTTTT.

The chain joins TRBV24-1 to TRBJ1-2, with 7 bases identical to TRBD1. CDR1 is KGHDR and CDR2 is SFDVKD in the germline V gene. V shed 1 base, J shed 1 base, and the junction held 8 bases outside the gene matches. The CDR3 consists of 17 residues. The CDR3 bases are TGTGCCACCAGTGATTTCGCCAGGGGGGTTGGTAACTATGGCTACACCTTC. It specifies CATSDFARGVGNYGYTF.

The CDR3 DNA is TGCAGCGTCCAGGGGGCGAGAGGAAACACCATATATTTT. It encodes CSVQGARGNTIYF. The rearrangement joins TRBV29-1 to TRBJ1-3, with TRBD1 matching 8 bases. Germline V lookup: CDR1 SQVTM, CDR2 ANQGSEA. V lost 6 bases, J lost 4 bases, and 5 bases stayed unmatched. The length of the CDR3 is 13 residues.

The gene calls are TRBV29-1 and TRBJ1-1; TRBD1 might be the D (6 bases). Germline V gives CDR1 SQVTM, CDR2 ANQGSEA. The CDR3 runs to 10 residues. V lost 5 bases, J lost 7 bases, and 8 bases lay in between. The DNA for the CDR3 is TGCAGCGTTACGACAGGTGAAGCTTTCTTT. It translates to CSVTTGEAFF.

J is TRBJ1-1 and V is TRBV3-1 (or the pseudogene TRBV3-2); D gene uncertain. Germline V gene sequence: CDR1 LGHDT, CDR2 YNNKEL (reference sequence). Trimming took 2 bases from V and 0 from J, leaving 10 bases between them. CDR3 length equals 15 residues. In DNA form, the CDR3 reads TGTGCCAGCAGCCAACACGCCCGGGTGAACACTGAAGCTTTCTTT. The encoded protein is CASSQHARVNTEAFF.

V usage is TRBV5-4 and J usage is TRBJ2-7; D call uncertain. Germline CDR1 reads SGHNT; CDR2 reads YYREEE (reference sequence). Trimming took off 0 bases at V and 1 base at J, with 11 bases between the two ends. The CDR3 has 15 amino acids. The CDR3 spells CASSLGAQDSYEQYV. DNA for the CDR3: TGTGCCAGCAGCTTGGGTGCCCAGGATTCCTACGAGCAGTACGTC.

The rearrangement links TRBV11-2 to TRBJ2-4; TRBD1 matches at 7 bases. There are 16 residues in the CDR3. J was trimmed by 0 bases and V by 5 bases; bases with no gene match: 7. CDR1 SGHAT and CDR2 FQNNGV come from the germline V gene. The CDR3 coding sequence is TGTGCCAGCAGCCCAGGGGACAGCCTAGCCAAAAACATTCAGTACTTC. Residues: CASSPGDSLAKNIQYF.

The chain carries TRBV7-2 and TRBJ2-5; TRBD1 might be the D (5 bases). Trimming removed 7 bases at V and 4 bases at J, with 16 bases between. The CDR3 is made up of 14 amino acids. The V gene's germline CDR1 is SGHTA and CDR2 FQGNSA. CDR3: CASTPHSGIETQYF. CDR3 bases: TGTGCCAGCACCCCACACTCAGGGATAGAGACCCAGTACTTC.

The chain employs TRBV7-8 and TRBJ1-6; D remains unclear. Trimming took 5 bases from V and 7 from J, leaving 18 bases between them. The CDR3 is 16 residues long. The germline V gene has CDR1 SGHVS and CDR2 FQNEAQ. CDR3 in DNA: TGTGCCAGCAGCCTGATCGGCCAGAGGGCCAATTCACCCCTCCACTTT. Translating gives CASSLIGQRANSPLHF.

V is TRBV6-2 or TRBV6-3 and J is TRBJ2-1; D perhaps matches TRBD2 (5 bases). Germline loops: CDR1 MNHEY, CDR2 SVGEGT. V lost 3 bases and J 3 bases, leaving 15 bases between the germline ends. The CDR3 length is 16 residues. As DNA, the CDR3 is TGTGCCAGCAGTTATCGCCCCGGGAATTTCTACAATGAGCAGTTCTTC. Translating gives CASSYRPGNFYNEQFF.

This clone has a single count. The rearrangement uses TRBV29-1 and TRBJ2-1; 9 bases agree with TRBD2. The CDR3 extends over 16 amino acids. CDR1 is SQVTM and CDR2 is ANQGSEA in the germline V gene. V shed 1 base and J 2 bases; nucleotides not matched to a gene: 6. Here the CDR3 DNA reads TGCAGCGTTGAAGGCGGGGGCGGGAGGGCCTACAATGAGCAGTTCTTC. Translation: CSVEGGGGRAYNEQFF.

The genes are TRBV9 and TRBJ2-3; possibly TRBD2 for D (5 bases). Germline assignment: CDR1 SGDLS and CDR2 YYNGEE. V lost 4 bases and J lost 1, with 13 bases in between. The CDR3 is 15 amino acids. The CDR3 DNA follows: TGTGCCAGCAGCCGCCTAGCTCGGGGCACAGATACGCAGTATTTT. It is translated as CASSRLARGTDTQYF.

V and J are TRBV5-3 and TRBJ2-7, with 11 nucleotides matching TRBD2. TRBV5-3 falls under the ORF class, with uncertain function. V shed 4 bases and J 8 bases; nucleotides not matched to a gene: 11. The CDR3 covers 15 residues. The CDR3 is CARSTGLAEGPKQYV. The CDR3 coding sequence is TGTGCCAGAAGCACGGGACTAGCGGAGGGCCCGAAGCAGTACGTC.